The 8 T cell receptor beta chains presented below share a single source sample, sequenced in a study of blood T cell repertoires in COVID-19. TCRdb's table, derived via immunoSEQ multiplex PCR, lists solely in-frame clones and lacks some. The sample includes 300,000 to 400,000 clones, about nine tenths seen only once; the top ten take approximately 7.4%. Sequenced input: peripheral blood. These receptors were obtained from an older woman with COVID-19, enrolled during active disease.

The chain is built from TRBV7-9 and TRBJ1-4, with D perhaps matching TRBD1 (6 bases). This CDR3 is 14 amino acids long. V lost 5 bases to trimming and J lost 4 bases, with 11 bases between them. Germline V lookup: CDR1 SEHNR, CDR2 FQNEAQ (reference sequence). CDR3 region: CASSPTGLNEKLFF. In DNA form, the CDR3 reads TGTGCCAGCAGCCCCACAGGGCTTAATGAAAAACTGTTTTTT.

This clone was counted a few times. The CDR3 nucleotides read TGCGCCAGCAGCCAAGCCGGACAGCACCCTTATGGCTACACCTTC. This gives the protein CASSQAGQHPYGYTF. The rearrangement links TRBV4-3 to TRBJ1-2, with D perhaps matching TRBD1 (6 bases). The germline V gene has CDR1 LGHNA and CDR2 YSLEER. Trimming removed 1 base at V and 5 bases at J, with 14 bases between. The CDR3 is 15 amino acids.

The gene calls are TRBV28 and TRBJ1-1; 7 bases are shared with TRBD1. There are 14 residues in the CDR3. Germline CDR1 is MDHEN and CDR2 is SYDVKM. Trimming cost V 5 bases and J 6 bases; bases outside gene matches: 9. CDR3 protein: CASSPGQEGSEAFF. The CDR3 DNA sequence: TGTGCCAGCAGTCCCGGACAGGAAGGCTCTGAAGCTTTCTTT.

The V call is TRBV19, the J call TRBJ1-2, with 7 bases matching TRBD1. CDR1 LNHDA and CDR2 SQIVND come from the germline V gene (reference sequence). Trimming at V came to 4 bases and at J to 1 base, leaving 6 bases not matched to a gene. This CDR3 contains 15 residues. The CDR3 coding sequence is TGTGCCAGTAGTACAACCTGGGACAGTAACTATGGCTACACCTTC. Its protein product is CASSTTWDSNYGYTF.

The chain joins TRBV3-1 (or the pseudogene TRBV3-2) to TRBJ1-1; D call uncertain. This CDR3 has 11 residues. Germline values: CDR1 LGHDT, CDR2 YNNKEL (reference sequence). V lost 1 base and J lost 10, with 7 bases in between. CDR3 coding DNA: TGTGCCAGCAGCCAAGGCGGAGGAGCTTTCTTT. It is translated as CASSQGGGAFF.

The chain uses TRBV4-2 and TRBJ1-2; the match to TRBD1 covers 9 bases. The V segment lost 3 bases and the J segment 4 bases; nucleotides outside the gene matches: 9. Per the germline V gene, CDR1 is LGHNA and CDR2 is YNFKEQ. There are 16 residues in the CDR3. CDR3 protein: CASSHLFPGQGYGYTF. CDR3 bases: TGTGCCAGCAGCCATCTATTCCCGGGACAGGGCTATGGCTACACCTTC.

V is TRBV4-2 and J is TRBJ2-3; 8 positions agree with TRBD1. The CDR3 extends over 14 amino acids. Germline-derived CDR1 and CDR2 are LGHNA and YNFKEQ. The junction had 4 bases not matched to a gene; V was cut back by 5 bases and J by 3 bases. Written as DNA, the CDR3 is TGTGCCAGCAGCGACGACAGGGGTACAGATACGCAGTATTTT. Its protein product is CASSDDRGTDTQYF.

The V and J genes are TRBV30 and TRBJ1-6; 7 nucleotides match TRBD1. Trimming cost V 4 bases and J 7 bases; bases outside gene matches: 10. Germline CDR1 and CDR2: GTSNPN and SVGIG (reference sequence). The CDR3 consists of 15 residues. The CDR3 sequence is CAWNQRGTVNSPLHF. The CDR3, as DNA: TGTGCCTGGAACCAACGGGGGACAGTCAATTCACCCCTCCACTTT.